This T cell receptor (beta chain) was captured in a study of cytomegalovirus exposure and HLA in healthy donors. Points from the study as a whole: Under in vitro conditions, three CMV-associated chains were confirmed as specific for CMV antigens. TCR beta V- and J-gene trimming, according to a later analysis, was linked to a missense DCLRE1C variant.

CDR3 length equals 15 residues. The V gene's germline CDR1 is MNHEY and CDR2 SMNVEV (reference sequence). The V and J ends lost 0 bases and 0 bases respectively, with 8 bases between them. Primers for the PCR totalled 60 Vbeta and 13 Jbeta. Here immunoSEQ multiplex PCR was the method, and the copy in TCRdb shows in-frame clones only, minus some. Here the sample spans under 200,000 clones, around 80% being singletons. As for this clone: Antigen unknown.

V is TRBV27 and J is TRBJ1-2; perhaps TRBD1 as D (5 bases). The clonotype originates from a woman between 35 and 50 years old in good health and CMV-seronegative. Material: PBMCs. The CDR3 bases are TGTGCCAGCAGTTTATCCCAGGGTGCTAACTATGGCTACACCTTC. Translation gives CASSLSQGANYGYTF.